Given below is one TCR beta chain in context. Its specificity is unknown. RNA transcripts yielded amplified TCR beta CDR3 regions. RT-PCR in the first round (using the HTBI primer set) targeted the TCR CDR3. TCRdb redid the calling of the multiplex PCR reads with MiXCR, one entry per CDR3 protein. The sample has about 180,000 distinct CDR3 sequences; over 15% are singletons. Thyroid ultrasound and orbital computed tomography, with clinical symptoms and serum thyroxine and TRAb, informed diagnoses. Fresh peripheral blood, 7.5 to 10 ml, was the source of the PBMCs. The sample is drawn from a study of T cells in Graves' hyperthyroidism and ophthalmopathy. Study overall: Peripheral blood was acquired at first diagnosis, ahead of any therapy whatsoever. Notes on the study in general: Stable hyperthyroidism and ophthalmopathy were separated using 13 V-J signatures.

The ends lost 3 bases at V and 5 bases at J; junction bases unmatched: 7. Germline V gives CDR1 SGDLS, CDR2 YYNGEE. The CDR3 consists of 15 residues. The TCR comes from a woman between 45 and 60 years old with Graves' hyperthyroidism. Material for sequencing was blood. The gene calls are TRBV9 and TRBJ1-2; 10 bases map to TRBD1. The CDR3 coding sequence is TGTGCCAGCAGCGCCCTGCGACAGGGGGCTTATGGCTACACCTTC. Its translation is CASSALRQGAYGYTF.